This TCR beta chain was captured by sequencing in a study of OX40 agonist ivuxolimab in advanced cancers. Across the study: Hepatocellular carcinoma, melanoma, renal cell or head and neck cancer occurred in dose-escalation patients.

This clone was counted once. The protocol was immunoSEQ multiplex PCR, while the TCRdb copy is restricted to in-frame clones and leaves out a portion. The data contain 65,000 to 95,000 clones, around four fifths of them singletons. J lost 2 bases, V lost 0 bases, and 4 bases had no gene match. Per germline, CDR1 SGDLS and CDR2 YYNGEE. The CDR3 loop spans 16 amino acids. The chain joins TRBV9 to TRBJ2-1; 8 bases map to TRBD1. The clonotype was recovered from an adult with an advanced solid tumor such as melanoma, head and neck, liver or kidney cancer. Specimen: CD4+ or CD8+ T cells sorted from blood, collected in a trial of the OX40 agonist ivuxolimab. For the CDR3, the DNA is TGTGCCAGCAGCGTAGTCGGACAGGGTCCCTACAATGAGCAGTTCTTC. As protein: CASSVVGQGPYNEQFF.